Listed below are T cell receptor beta chains from one sample, sequenced in a study of blood T cells in healthy people across ages. TCRdb passed the 5' RACE reads through MiXCR, listing each CDR3 protein once. The sample lists 1.5 million to 2 million distinct CDR3 sequences; about 50% were seen once. Sequencing used blood. The receptors here all came from a woman between 40 and 50 years old in good health. The CDR3 runs from the conserved cysteine through the conserved F or W. The order of the fields is V gene, clone size, D gene, J gene, CDR3 DNA, CDR3 protein. D genes are given only for firm matches. Rows may omit the clone size; those that give it use once, few, many or a size class.

>TRBV19|NA|TRBD2|TRBJ2-3
TGTGCCAGTAGTAAGGGTAGCGGGGGGGCGACAGATACGCAGTATTTT
CASSKGSGGATDTQYF
>TRBV24-1|NA|NA|TRBJ2-3
TGTGCCACCAGTCTTGGCCTCAGCACAGATACGCAGTATTTT
CATSLGLSTDTQYF
>TRBV10-3|NA|NA|TRBJ1-6
TGTGCCATCAGTGAGCGTGAGGGGCGCGGTAATTCACCCCTCCACTTT
CAISEREGRGNSPLHF
>TRBV20-1|many|NA|TRBJ2-7
TGCAGTGCTGGAGTTTCCTACGAGCAGTACTTC
CSAGVSYEQYF
>TRBV20-1|few|NA|TRBJ2-3
TGCAGTGCCTACCAGGGCGGGGATACGCAGTATTTT
CSAYQGGDTQYF
>TRBV4-2|NA|TRBD2|TRBJ2-5
TGTGCCAGCAGCCAAGAGATCGCCCTAGCGGCCCAAGAGACCCAGTACTTC
CASSQEIALAAQETQYF
>TRBV6-5|NA|NA|TRBJ2-2
TGTGCCAGCAGTTATTGGAAGGCCGGGGAGCTGTTTTTT
CASSYWKAGELFF
>TRBV6-5|once|NA|TRBJ2-2
TGTGCCAGCAGTTTACTTTCTGGGAACACCGGGGAGCTGTTTTTT
CASSLLSGNTGELFF
>TRBV6-2/TRBV6-3|NA|NA|TRBJ2-1
TGTGCCAGCAGTTACCCGATGTTCGGACAGAACAATGAGCAGTTCTTC
CASSYPMFGQNNEQFF
>TRBV27|NA|NA|TRBJ2-3
TGTGCCAGCAGTTTACTCGGGACACCCACAGATACGCAGTATTTT
CASSLLGTPTDTQYF
>TRBV20-1|few|TRBD1|TRBJ2-3
TGCAGTGCCCAAAGGAAGGACAGGGTCACAGATACGCAGTATTTT
CSAQRKDRVTDTQYF
>TRBV12-3/TRBV12-4|NA|NA|TRBJ2-1
TGTGCCAGCAGTTTGAGTGGAACAGGGAAAAACAATGAGCAGTTCTTC
CASSLSGTGKNNEQFF
>TRBV7-2|NA|TRBD1|TRBJ1-2
TGTGCCAGCAGCTTTCAGGGGGTTCAGGTCAAGGCAGGCTACACCTTC
CASSFQGVQVKAGYTF
>TRBV2|NA|NA|TRBJ2-5
TGTGCCAGCAGTCTGGTACGACGGAACCAAGAGACCCAGTACTTC
CASSLVRRNQETQYF
>TRBV5-1|few|TRBD1|TRBJ1-2
TGCGCCAGCAGCTCACGCGACAGGGGCGAATATGGCTACACCTTC
CASSSRDRGEYGYTF
>TRBV6-2/TRBV6-3|NA|NA|TRBJ1-2
TGTGCCAGCAGTTCCACGACATACTACCTCTATGGCTACACCTTC
CASSSTTYYLYGYTF
>TRBV20-1|few|NA|TRBJ2-7
TGCAGTGCTAGGAGTGGACTCCGGGGGGCCAAAGACTACGAGCAGTACTTC
CSARSGLRGAKDYEQYF
>TRBV6-6|NA|TRBD2|TRBJ2-7
TGTGCCAGCAGTTACTCTCCGGGACTAGCGGGAGTTCAGTACTTC
CASSYSPGLAGVQYF
>TRBV3-1|NA|TRBD2|TRBJ2-5
TGTGCCAGCACAGCCAAGAGAGCTAGCGGGACCCAGTACTTC
CASTAKRASGTQYF
>TRBV28|NA|NA|TRBJ1-1
TGTGCCAGCAGTGGTAGACACCGAGAAGCTTTCTTT
CASSGRHREAFF
>TRBV7-2|NA|TRBD2|TRBJ2-3
TGTGCCAGCAGCTTAGTCGCTAGCGGGGGGAGTACAGATACGCAGTATTTT
CASSLVASGGSTDTQYF
>TRBV7-2|NA|TRBD2|TRBJ2-5
TGTGCCAGCAGCTCCCAGGGACTAGCGGGTAAAGAGACCCAGTACTTC
CASSSQGLAGKETQYF
>TRBV12-3/TRBV12-4|NA|NA|TRBJ2-3
TGTGCCAGCAGAATAGTCAGGGCAGATACGCAGTATTTT
CASRIVRADTQYF
>TRBV13|few|TRBD2|TRBJ2-1
TGTGCCAGCAGCTTAGAGCCTAGCGGTGATGAGCAGTTCTTC
CASSLEPSGDEQFF
>TRBV9|NA|TRBD1|TRBJ1-2
TGTGCCAGCAGCGTAGTGACAGGGGGCGCGGGAGGCTACACCTTC
CASSVVTGGAGGYTF
>TRBV5-1|NA|NA|TRBJ2-7
TGCGCCAGCAGCTTGGATGGGGGCGGCCCCTACGAGCAGTACTTC
CASSLDGGGPYEQYF
>TRBV6-5|NA|NA|TRBJ2-5
TGTGCCAGCAGTCCATCAAGCACGGCGGGCTACTACGAGCGGTACTTC
CASSPSSTAGYYERYF
>TRBV12-3/TRBV12-4|NA|NA|TRBJ2-3
TGTGCCAGCAGTTCCCGAGCGGCTGCAGATACGCAGTATTTT
CASSSRAAADTQYF
>TRBV7-2|few|NA|TRBJ2-5
TGTGCCAGCAGCGCTCCCGGGACGACCTTGGAGACCCAGTACTTC
CASSAPGTTLETQYF
>TRBV7-9|NA|NA|TRBJ2-7
TGTGCCAGCAGCCGTGAGTTCGTAGAGCAGTACTTC
CASSREFVEQYF
>TRBV2|once|TRBD2|TRBJ2-3
TGTGCCAGCAGTGAAGCGCGAGCGGGGGGGCTAGATACGCAGTATTTT
CASSEARAGGLDTQYF
>TRBV12-3/TRBV12-4|few|TRBD2|TRBJ2-5
TGTGCCACCGGGACTAGCGGGCAGACCCAGTACTTC
CATGTSGQTQYF
>TRBV4-3|NA|NA|TRBJ2-5
TGCGCCAGCAGCCAGTTCGCGCTTCGCGTCGGCAAGCAGTACTTC
CASSQFALRVGKQYF
>TRBV28|NA|NA|TRBJ2-3
TGTGCCAGCACCGCGGGCAGCAACACAGATACGCAGTATTTT
CASTAGSNTDTQYF
>TRBV6-5|NA|NA|TRBJ1-6
TGTGCCAGCAGCCCGTCAGGTAGAGATTCACCCCTCCACTTT
CASSPSGRDSPLHF
>TRBV5-1|NA|NA|TRBJ2-7
TGCGCCAGCAGCTTGATGACGGATAAAAAGCAGTACTTC
CASSLMTDKKQYF
>TRBV24-1|NA|NA|TRBJ2-3
TGTGCCACCAGCCCGGGACCAACTAGCACAGATACGCAGTATTTT
CATSPGPTSTDTQYF